Shown below are 27 T cell receptor beta chains from a single sample sequenced in a study of T cell repertoires in cytomegalovirus infection. Antigens of these TCRs are unknown. MiXCR, applied by TCRdb to the reads, yields one record per CDR3 protein. The table shows 700,000 to 850,000 distinct CDR3 sequences, with less than 35% occurring only once. This specimen consisted of cultured CD8+ T cells from PBMCs, obtained from culture after CMV antigen stimulation. The receptors here all came from a human donor in good health (CMV status not recorded). Some clones in this sample may be carry-over from other donors' samples.

There are many counts of this clonotype. J is TRBJ2-7 and V is TRBV13; D is undetermined. V was cut by 6 bases and J by 0 bases, with 12 bases left in between. From germline, CDR1 is PRHDT and CDR2 FYEKMQ (reference sequence). The CDR3 spans 14 residues. The CDR3 coding sequence is TGTGCCAGCAGTTTGGGAAGGAGCTCCTACGAGCAGTACTTC. Translated, it gives CASSLGRSSYEQYF.

The rearrangement links TRBV7-2 to TRBJ1-1, with D uncertain. Looked up from germline, CDR1 is SGHTA and CDR2 is FQGNSA. The CDR3 has 13 residues. V lost 1 base, J lost 3 bases, and 6 bases lay in between. This CDR3 is CASSLGRYTEAFF. Here the CDR3 DNA reads TGTGCCAGCAGCTTAGGGAGATACACTGAAGCTTTCTTT.

The chain couples TRBV5-6 to TRBJ2-7; 7 positions agree with TRBD1. The V segment lost 5 bases and the J segment 0 bases; nucleotides outside the gene matches: 8. This CDR3 spans 15 amino acids. The germline V gene encodes CDR1 SGHDT and CDR2 YYEEEE. CDR3 amino acids: CASSFKQGSSYEQYV. The CDR3, as DNA: TGTGCCAGCAGTTTTAAACAGGGGTCCTCCTACGAGCAGTACGTC.

The chain joins TRBV7-6 to TRBJ1-1; D uncertain. With 3 bases removed from V and 0 bases from J, the gap between germline ends came to 14 bases. This CDR3 contains 16 residues. Germline assignment: CDR1 SGHVS and CDR2 FNYEAQ. The CDR3 region is CASSFPPDEMNTEAFF. CDR3 DNA: TGTGCCAGCAGCTTCCCGCCAGACGAAATGAACACTGAAGCTTTCTTT. Variable domain in full (rest from reference TRBV7-6 and TRBJ1-1): GAGVSQSPRYKVTKRGQDVALRCDPISGHVSLYWYRQALGQGPEFLTYFNYEAQQDKSGLPNDRFSAERPEGSISTLTIQRTEQRDSAMYRCASSFPPDEMNTEAFFGQGTRLTVV.

The chain has TRBV19 and TRBJ2-7, with TRBD1 as a possible D gene (5 bases). Deletions cut 3 bases from V and 0 bases from J, with 6 bases between. Per the germline V gene, CDR1 is LNHDA and CDR2 is SQIVND (reference sequence). This CDR3 is built from 13 residues. CDR3 DNA sequence: TGTGCCAGTAGTATCAGGGTCTCCTACGAGCAGTACTTC. This encodes CASSIRVSYEQYF.

V is TRBV9 and J is TRBJ2-2; 11 nucleotides match TRBD1. Germline CDR1 is SGDLS and CDR2 is YYNGEE. After removal of 0 bases from V and 4 bases from J, the junction contained 5 bases not matched to a gene. This CDR3 spans 17 amino acids. The CDR3 DNA is TGTGCCAGCAGCGTAGCCGGACAGGGGGCGTTCACCGGGGAGCTGTTTTTT. Translated, it gives CASSVAGQGAFTGELFF.

Only a few counts were recorded for this clonotype. This rearrangement joins TRBV5-5 to TRBJ1-1; no firm D call. CDR3 length: 14 residues. Germline lookup yields CDR1 SGHKS and CDR2 YYEKEE (reference sequence). V lost 1 base and J lost 1, with 8 bases in between. The CDR3 loop reads CASSLTTENTEAFF. CDR3 DNA: TGTGCCAGCAGCTTGACAACAGAGAACACTGAAGCTTTCTTT.

At least ten counts were recorded for this clonotype. The J gene is TRBJ2-1, the V gene TRBV7-8, with D possibly being TRBD1 (6 bases). Germline V gene lookup returns CDR1 SGHVS and CDR2 FQNEAQ. V was pared by 8 bases and J by 1 base, with 15 bases between. The CDR3 length is 15 residues. CDR3 sequence: CASQGGPSSYNEQFF. The CDR3 bases are TGTGCCAGCCAAGGGGGACCCAGTTCCTACAATGAGCAGTTCTTC.

This clonotype occurred once. The V gene is TRBV15, the J gene TRBJ1-6; no firm D call. CDR1 LNHNV and CDR2 YYDKDF come from the germline V gene (reference sequence). V was cut by 0 bases and J by 10 bases, with 7 bases left in between. CDR3 length equals 13 residues. The CDR3 region is CATSRDGESPLHF. CDR3 nucleotide sequence: TGTGCCACCAGCAGAGATGGAGAGTCACCCCTCCACTTT.

This clonotype was observed a few times. This chain connects TRBV27 to TRBJ1-2; D might be TRBD1 (5 bases). Trimming took off 0 bases at V and 2 bases at J, with 7 bases between the two ends. Germline V lookup: CDR1 MNHEY, CDR2 SMNVEV (reference sequence). The CDR3 spans 14 residues. DNA of the CDR3: TGTGCCAGCAGTTTATCGGGACCAAACTATGGCTACACCTTC. It is translated as CASSLSGPNYGYTF.

The chain uses TRBV7-9 and TRBJ2-4, with a weak D call TRBD1 (5 bases). CDR3 length: 18 amino acids. V shed 1 base and J shed 2 bases, with 18 bases lying between them. Looked up from germline, CDR1 is SEHNR and CDR2 is FQNEAQ (reference sequence). The CDR3 region is CASSLGGGSQHSKNIQYF. The CDR3 DNA reads as TGTGCCAGCAGCTTAGGGGGCGGCAGTCAGCACTCCAAAAACATTCAGTACTTC.

This clonotype showed up just a few times. The chain links TRBV4-2 to TRBJ1-5, with unresolved D. The length of the CDR3 is 16 residues. Trimming removed 0 bases from V and 9 bases from J, with 18 bases in between. In germline, CDR1 is LGHNA, CDR2 YNFKEQ. As DNA, the CDR3 is TGTGCCAGCAGCCAAGATCGAGCCCCGTCGAACCGGCCCCAGCATTTT. It specifies CASSQDRAPSNRPQHF.

This clonotype was detected once. V and J are TRBV7-9 and TRBJ2-2, with TRBD1 matching over 7 bases. From germline, CDR1 is SEHNR and CDR2 FQNEAQ (reference sequence). This CDR3 has 14 amino acids. With V trimmed by 2 bases and J by 7 bases, 4 bases remained unmatched. CDR3 DNA sequence: TGTGCCAGCAGCTTACCCCAGGGGGTCGGGGAGCTGTTTTTT. This sequence encodes CASSLPQGVGELFF.

The chain joins TRBV27 to TRBJ2-3; TRBD1 matches at 7 bases. The germline V gene encodes CDR1 MNHEY and CDR2 SMNVEV (reference sequence). The junction had 4 bases not matched to a gene; V was cut back by 4 bases and J by 0 bases. This CDR3 has 15 amino acids. This chain's CDR3 is CASSYQTGSTDTQYF. Here the CDR3 DNA reads TGTGCCAGCAGTTACCAGACAGGGAGCACAGATACGCAGTATTTT.

The CDR3 loop reads CSVTQQNQETQYF. The CDR3 coding sequence is TGCAGCGTTACCCAGCAGAACCAAGAGACCCAGTACTTC. The rearrangement links TRBV29-1 to TRBJ2-5; D is unresolved. The V gene lost 5 bases and the J gene lost 0 bases, with 10 bases spanning the gap. The CDR3 sequence is 13 residues long. Germline assignment: CDR1 SQVTM and CDR2 ANQGSEA.

The chain is built from TRBV28 and TRBJ2-3; TRBD1 aligns across 11 bases. The germline CDR1 and CDR2 sequences are MDHEN and SYDVKM. J gave up 6 bases and V 5 bases, and 10 bases lay outside the gene matches. CDR3 size: 16 residues. CDR3 DNA sequence: TGTGCCAGCAGTGCCAGGACAGGGGGCGTAAGGGATACGCAGTATTTT. Its protein product is CASSARTGGVRDTQYF. The complete variable domain, with remaining parts taken from reference TRBV28 and TRBJ2-3, reads DVKVTQSSRYLVKRTGEKVFLECVQDMDHENMFWYRQDPGLGLRLIYFSYDVKMKEKGDIPEGYSVSREKKERFSLILESASTNQTSMYLCASSARTGGVRDTQYFGPGTRLTVL.

The V and J genes are TRBV24-1 and TRBJ1-5, with unresolved D. The CDR3 contains 16 residues. Germline V gene lookup returns CDR1 KGHDR and CDR2 SFDVKD. Trimming left V 4 bases short and J 4 bases short, with 16 bases between. The CDR3 is CATSERYSGPNQPQHF. The CDR3 nucleotides read TGTGCCACCAGTGAGCGATACAGCGGGCCGAATCAGCCCCAGCATTTT.

The chain uses TRBV6-5 and TRBJ2-4; D possibly corresponds to TRBD2 (5 bases). The CDR3 has 17 residues. Trimming stripped 0 bases from V and 0 bases from J, with 12 bases between. CDR1 and CDR2 (germline): MNHEY, SVGAGI. The CDR3, as DNA: TGTGCCAGCAGTTACTCGAGAGGGTACTTAGCCAAAAACATTCAGTACTTC. Translation: CASSYSRGYLAKNIQYF.

This clonotype showed up just a few times. V and J are TRBV4-1 and TRBJ2-1, with 10 nucleotides matching TRBD2. V shed 6 bases, J shed 10 bases, and the junction held 12 bases outside the gene matches. The length of the CDR3 is 15 residues. Looked up from germline, CDR1 is MGHRA and CDR2 is YSYEKL. The CDR3 DNA sequence: TGCGCCAGCAGTAACGGACTAGCGGTCCTGGGGGAGCAGTTCTTC. It yields the protein CASSNGLAVLGEQFF.

The chain combines TRBV7-6 with TRBJ1-5; weak D call: TRBD1 (6 bases). The CDR3 is 18 residues long. Germline CDR1 SGHVS, CDR2 FNYEAQ. V was clipped by 5 bases and J by 4 bases, with 24 bases between them. CDR3 region: CASSPLVGGRGRNQPQHF. DNA for the CDR3: TGTGCCAGCAGCCCGTTAGTGGGGGGCAGGGGCAGAAATCAGCCCCAGCATTTT.

The chain uses TRBV3-1 and TRBJ1-1; D not resolved. Germline V gives CDR1 LGHDT, CDR2 YNNKEL (reference sequence). Trimming took off 6 bases at V and 6 bases at J, with 17 bases between the two ends. The CDR3 totals 14 residues. CDR3 region: CASRPDNVFSEAFF. In DNA form, the CDR3 reads TGTGCCAGCAGACCCGACAACGTCTTTTCTGAAGCTTTCTTT.

Turning to this clonotype: A junction end diverges from the germline sequence, so it may reflect a read error. The V gene is TRBV12-3 or TRBV12-4, the J gene TRBJ2-3; 7 nucleotides align to TRBD1. The CDR3 length is 14 residues. In DNA, the CDR3 is TGTGCCAGCAGGCAGGCAGGGGGTGTAGATGCGCAGTATTTT. Its protein product is CASRQAGGVDAQYF.

This clonotype was seen only a few times. V is TRBV5-5 and J is TRBJ1-2; 10 bases agree with TRBD1. In germline, CDR1 is SGHKS, CDR2 YYEKEE (reference sequence). The trim removed 0 bases at V and 4 bases at J, leaving 12 bases unmatched. This CDR3 comprises 18 residues. DNA for the CDR3: TGTGCCAGCAGCTTGGGGACCTCCGGGACAGGGGCGGTCTATGGCTACACCTTC. This codes for CASSLGTSGTGAVYGYTF.

This clonotype was observed a few times. This chain's CDR3 is CASSQGGEAGWNTEAFF. The CDR3 nucleotides read TGCGCCAGCAGCCAAGGAGGTGAGGCAGGGTGGAACACTGAAGCTTTCTTT. The chain uses TRBV4-3 and TRBJ1-1; a weak D match, TRBD1 (5 bases). Germline V gene lookup returns CDR1 LGHNA and CDR2 YSLEER. This CDR3 region has 17 residues. V was pared by 1 base and J by 1 base, with 16 bases between.

This clonotype showed up just a few times. The chain links TRBV27 to TRBJ1-2, with a tentative D call TRBD1 (6 bases). Germline V lookup: CDR1 MNHEY, CDR2 SMNVEV (reference sequence). Trimming removed 5 bases at V and 6 bases at J, with 13 bases between. CDR3 length: 13 amino acids. The CDR3 DNA follows: TGTGCCAGCAGTGACTCCCGACAGGATGGCTACACCTTC. Amino acid sequence: CASSDSRQDGYTF.

V is TRBV14 and J is TRBJ2-5; D call uncertain. The germline V gene has CDR1 SGHDN and CDR2 FVKESK. Trimming pared 4 bases from V and 4 bases from J, leaving 16 bases between. This CDR3 is 15 amino acids long. The CDR3 region is CASSLGPGWLETQYF. The CDR3, as DNA: TGTGCCAGCAGCCTCGGACCTGGATGGTTAGAGACCCAGTACTTC. Complete variable domain (other parts from reference TRBV14 and TRBJ2-5): EAGVTQFPSHSVIEKGQTVTLRCDPISGHDNLYWYRRVMGKEIKFLLHFVKESKQDESGMPNNRFLAERTGGTYSTLKVQPAELEDSGVYFCASSLGPGWLETQYFGPGTRLLVL.

In its sample, this clonotype was seen a few times. The chain uses TRBV7-2 and TRBJ1-5, with 7 bases that match TRBD1. CDR1 and CDR2 from the germline V gene are SGHTA and FQGNSA. The CDR3 runs to 13 residues. Trimming cost V 5 bases and J 6 bases; bases outside gene matches: 4. The CDR3 protein is CASSRNRGQPQHF. The CDR3 DNA reads as TGTGCCAGCAGCCGTAACAGGGGTCAGCCCCAGCATTTT.